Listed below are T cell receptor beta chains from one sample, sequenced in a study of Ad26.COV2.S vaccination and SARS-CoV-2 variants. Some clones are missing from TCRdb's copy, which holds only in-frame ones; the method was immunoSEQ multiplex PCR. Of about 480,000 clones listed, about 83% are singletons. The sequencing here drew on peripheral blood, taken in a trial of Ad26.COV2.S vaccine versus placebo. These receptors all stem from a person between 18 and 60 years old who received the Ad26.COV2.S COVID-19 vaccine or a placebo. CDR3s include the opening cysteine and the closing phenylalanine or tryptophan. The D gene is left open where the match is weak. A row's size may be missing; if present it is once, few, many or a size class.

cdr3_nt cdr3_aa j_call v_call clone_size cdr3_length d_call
TGTGCCAGCAGCCCTTGGGCGAGCGGCGGATCTGAGCAGTTCTTC CASSPWASGGSEQFF TRBJ2-1 TRBV5-4 - 15 -
TGTGCCAGCAGCATAACTAGCGGGACGGGGGATACGCAGTATTTT CASSITSGTGDTQYF TRBJ2-3 TRBV7-2 - 15 TRBD2
TGTGCCAGCAGCGTAGTGGCTAGCGGGCTCAATGAGCAGTTCTTC CASSVVASGLNEQFF TRBJ2-1 TRBV9 - 15 TRBD2
TGTGCCAGCAGCACGACAGGGGACAATCAGCCCCAGCATTTT CASSTTGDNQPQHF TRBJ1-5 TRBV7-2 - 14 TRBD1
TGCAGCGTTGAAGCGGCCAGCGGGAGGGGAGATACGCAGTATTTT CSVEAASGRGDTQYF TRBJ2-3 TRBV29-1 - 15 TRBD2
TGTGCCAGCAGTTACCTGACTAGCGGCTCCTACGAGCAGTACTTC CASSYLTSGSYEQYF TRBJ2-7 TRBV6-5 - 15 TRBD2
TGCAGCGGGGGACTGGCGAACAATGAGCAGTTCTTC CSGGLANNEQFF TRBJ2-1 TRBV29-1 - 12 -
TGCGCCAGCAGCCAAGAATGGGTGCCTGGGACCCAGTACTTC CASSQEWVPGTQYF TRBJ2-5 TRBV4-3 - 14 -
TGTGCCAGCAGTACGGGGGCGGGACAGCCCCAGCATTTT CASSTGAGQPQHF TRBJ1-5 TRBV27 once 13 -
TGTGCCTGGAGTGCGGGGACTAATCAGCCCCAGCATTTT CAWSAGTNQPQHF TRBJ1-5 TRBV30 - 13 -
TGTGCCAGCAGTACCCTTTATGGCGGGACCTACGAGCAGTACTTC CASSTLYGGTYEQYF TRBJ2-7 TRBV27 many 15 -
TGCGCCAGCAGTCCTGTCTCTGGAAACACCATATATTTT CASSPVSGNTIYF TRBJ1-3 TRBV5-1 - 13 -
TGCAGTGCCCGGCCGAATGAGCAGTTCTTC CSARPNEQFF TRBJ2-1 TRBV20-1 - 10 -
TGTGCCAGCAGCCTCCTAGCGGGAGGCCCAGATACGCAGTATTTT CASSLLAGGPDTQYF TRBJ2-3 TRBV9 - 15 TRBD2
TGTGCCATCAGTGAGGGGCAGGGCAATCAGCCCCAGCATTTT CAISEGQGNQPQHF TRBJ1-5 TRBV10-3 few 14 -
TGTGCCTGGAGTCGTCAGGGCGTCCAGTTCTTC CAWSRQGVQFF TRBJ2-1 TRBV30 once 11 -
TGTGCCAGCAGCGAGAGCGGGAGGGCCCTCTTCAGCGAGCAGTACTTC CASSESGRALFSEQYF TRBJ2-7 TRBV9 - 16 TRBD2
TGTGCCAGCAGCTTATGGACCGGGGTAGGATCCGAGCAGTACTTC CASSLWTGVGSEQYF TRBJ2-7 TRBV3-1/TRBV3-2 - 15 -
TGTGCCACCAGACGCTCGACAGCACCCTTCTACGAGCAGTACTTC CATRRSTAPFYEQYF TRBJ2-7 TRBV24-1 - 15 -
TGTGCCAGAAGCTTCCCCCGGACCCTCTACTATACGCAGTATTTT CARSFPRTLYYTQYF TRBJ2-3 TRBV5-3 - 15 -
TGTGCCACCAGTGACCACAGGTCCGCGGGCACTGAAGCTTTCTTT CATSDHRSAGTEAFF TRBJ1-1 TRBV24-1 - 15 -
TGTGCCACCACAGTTGGTGGTGATGAGCAGTTCTTC CATTVGGDEQFF TRBJ2-1 TRBV10-3 - 12 -
TGTGCCAGCAGCTTGGCTGCGGGGCTCGGGGAGCAGTACTTC CASSLAAGLGEQYF TRBJ2-7 TRBV7-6 - 14 -
TGTGCCAGCAGAGACACAGTCTGGGGTGAAGCTTTCTTT CASRDTVWGEAFF TRBJ1-1 TRBV6-5 once 13 -
TGTGCCTGCGGGGCCTTACTGGGAGCGGGCAATGAGCAGTTCTTC CACGALLGAGNEQFF TRBJ2-1 TRBV30 - 15 -
TGTGCCAGCAGCCTAGCGGGAGGGCCTTTCCACAATGAGCAGTTCTTC CASSLAGGPFHNEQFF TRBJ2-1 TRBV28 - 16 TRBD2
TGTGCCAGCTCACCGGGCGAGAACAATGAGCAGTTCTTC CASSPGENNEQFF TRBJ2-1 TRBV18 - 13 -
TGTGCCAGCAGTTTAGCAGGGGCCTACGAGCAGTACTTC CASSLAGAYEQYF TRBJ2-7 TRBV12-3/TRBV12-4 few 13 -
TGTGCCAGCAGACAAGCGGGGGGATTGCATGGCTACACCTTC CASRQAGGLHGYTF TRBJ1-2 TRBV7-2 - 14 -
TGTGCCAGCAGCCAAGGGAGCGGGAGCACAGATACGCAGTATTTT CASSQGSGSTDTQYF TRBJ2-3 TRBV3-1/TRBV3-2 - 15 -
TGTGCCATCTCTCTCGGGGGGGCTGAAGCTTTCTTT CAISLGGAEAFF TRBJ1-1 TRBV28 - 12 -
TGCGCCAGCAGCGAAGGCCGACAGGCACTCCCCACTGGGGAGCTGTTTTTT CASSEGRQALPTGELFF TRBJ2-2 TRBV5-1 - 17 -
TGTGCCTGGAGTGTAGGTGGCTACAATGAGCAGTTCTTC CAWSVGGYNEQFF TRBJ2-1 TRBV30 - 13 -
TGTGCCAGCAGCTTGGGACTAAGGAAAGATACGCAGTATTTT CASSLGLRKDTQYF TRBJ2-3 TRBV11-2 - 14 TRBD2
TGTGCCAGCAGTGAAGGTCGGGGACCGAACACCGGGGAGCTGTTTTTT CASSEGRGPNTGELFF TRBJ2-2 TRBV6-1 - 16 -
TGTGCCAGCAGAGGCAGGTCCAATGAGCAGTTCTTC CASRGRSNEQFF TRBJ2-1 TRBV7-3 once 12 -
TGCAGCGTTGCCGGACAGGCGTTGAACACTGAAGCTTTCTTT CSVAGQALNTEAFF TRBJ1-1 TRBV29-1 - 14 TRBD1
TGCGCCAGCAGCTCCGTCGGGAGCCCACAGCGGAGCACTGAAGCTTTCTTT CASSSVGSPQRSTEAFF TRBJ1-1 TRBV5-1 - 17 -
TGTGCCAGCACCTTACGGGCCTCAGAGAACTATGGCTACACCTTC CASTLRASENYGYTF TRBJ1-2 TRBV28 - 15 -
TGCAGCGTTGAAGATCGGGGGACTAGCGGATACAATGAGCAGTTCTTC CSVEDRGTSGYNEQFF TRBJ2-1 TRBV29-1 once 16 TRBD2
TGTGCCAGCCGGCAGGCAGATACGCAGTATTTT CASRQADTQYF TRBJ2-3 TRBV6-5 - 11 -
TGTGCCAGCAGTTACAAGCGGGACTACGAGCAGTACTTC CASSYKRDYEQYF TRBJ2-7 TRBV6-6 - 13 TRBD2
TGTGCCAGCAGTTACTCGAGGGCCCAGGGGCAGCCCCAGCATTTT CASSYSRAQGQPQHF TRBJ1-5 TRBV6-2/TRBV6-3 - 15 -
TGTGCCAGCAGTGAAGCAGGACAGATTTATGGCTACACCTTC CASSEAGQIYGYTF TRBJ1-2 TRBV6-1 once 14 -
TGTGCCAGCAGTTTAGGTCAGGGAAACACCATATATTTT CASSLGQGNTIYF TRBJ1-3 TRBV12-3/TRBV12-4 - 13 -
TGTGCCAGCAGCTCAGGTAGGGGGAACACTGAAGCTTTCTTT CASSSGRGNTEAFF TRBJ1-1 TRBV7-2 few 14 -
TGTGCCAGCAGCCAAGAAGCTCGGCTAGCGGGAATCGGGGAGCTGTTTTTT CASSQEARLAGIGELFF TRBJ2-2 TRBV3-1/TRBV3-2 - 17 TRBD2
TGTGCCAGCACCCGGACTAGCGGGCCATACAATGAGCAGTTCTTC CASTRTSGPYNEQFF TRBJ2-1 TRBV7-2 - 15 TRBD2
TGTGCCACCAGTGATTCGGGGGGTTATGGCTACACCTTC CATSDSGGYGYTF TRBJ1-2 TRBV24-1 - 13 -
TGTGCCAGCAGCGTGTTGGGTCAGGGGGTCGGCTACACCTTC CASSVLGQGVGYTF TRBJ1-2 TRBV9 - 14 TRBD1
TGTGCCAGCAGACTAACGGGGGGTAATCAGCCCCAGCATTTT CASRLTGGNQPQHF TRBJ1-5 TRBV27 - 14 -
TGTGCCAGCAGTTTAGGGTGGAACACTGAAGCTTTCTTT CASSLGWNTEAFF TRBJ1-1 TRBV12-3/TRBV12-4 - 13 -
TGTGCCAGCAGTGACGGGACTGGCTCTGGGGGAAACAATGAGCAGTTCTTC CASSDGTGSGGNNEQFF TRBJ2-1 TRBV2 - 17 -
TGTGCCAGCAGTGGCCGCCCTAGCCAATACGAGCAGTACTTC CASSGRPSQYEQYF TRBJ2-7 TRBV3-1/TRBV3-2 - 14 -